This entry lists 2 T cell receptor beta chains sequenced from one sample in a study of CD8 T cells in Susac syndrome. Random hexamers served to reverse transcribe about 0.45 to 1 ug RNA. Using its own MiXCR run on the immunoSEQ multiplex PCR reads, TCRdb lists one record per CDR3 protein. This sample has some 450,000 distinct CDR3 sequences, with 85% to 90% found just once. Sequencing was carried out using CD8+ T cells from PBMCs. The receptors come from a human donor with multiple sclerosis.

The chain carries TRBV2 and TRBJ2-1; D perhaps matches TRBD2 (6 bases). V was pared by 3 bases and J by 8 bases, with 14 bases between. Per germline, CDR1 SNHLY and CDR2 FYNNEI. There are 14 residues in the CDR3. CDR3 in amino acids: CASSDPGESDEQFF. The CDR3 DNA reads TGTGCCAGCAGTGATCCGGGGGAATCGGATGAGCAGTTCTTC.

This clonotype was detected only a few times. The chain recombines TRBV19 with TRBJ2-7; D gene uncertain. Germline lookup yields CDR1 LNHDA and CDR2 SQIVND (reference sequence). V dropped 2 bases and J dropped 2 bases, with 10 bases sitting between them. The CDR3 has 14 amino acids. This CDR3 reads CASSIRSFTYEQYF. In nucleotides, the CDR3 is TGTGCCAGTAGTATACGAAGCTTCACCTACGAGCAGTACTTC. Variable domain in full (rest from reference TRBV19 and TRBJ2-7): DGGITQSPKYLFRKEGQNVTLSCEQNLNHDAMYWYRQDPGQGLRLIYYSQIVNDFQKGDIAEGYSVSREKKESFPLTVTSAQKNPTAFYLCASSIRSFTYEQYFGPGTRLTVT.